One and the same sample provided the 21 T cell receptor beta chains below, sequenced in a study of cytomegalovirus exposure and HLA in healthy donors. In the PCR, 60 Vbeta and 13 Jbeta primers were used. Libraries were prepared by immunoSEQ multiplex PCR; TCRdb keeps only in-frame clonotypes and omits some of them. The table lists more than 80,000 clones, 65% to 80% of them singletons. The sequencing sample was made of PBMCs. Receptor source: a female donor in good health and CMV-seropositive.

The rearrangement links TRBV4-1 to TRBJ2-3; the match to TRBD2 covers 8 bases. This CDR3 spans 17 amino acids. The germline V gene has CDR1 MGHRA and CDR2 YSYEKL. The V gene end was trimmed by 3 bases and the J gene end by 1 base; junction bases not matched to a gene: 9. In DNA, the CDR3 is TGCGCCAGCAGCCAGGCGGGCGGGGGGTCCCGCACAGATACGCAGTATTTT. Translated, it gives CASSQAGGGSRTDTQYF.

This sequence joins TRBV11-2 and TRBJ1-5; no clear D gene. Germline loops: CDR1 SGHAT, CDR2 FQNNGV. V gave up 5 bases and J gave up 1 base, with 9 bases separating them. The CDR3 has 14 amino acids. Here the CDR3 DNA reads TGTGCCAGCAGCCTCACGGGAAGCAATCAGCCCCAGCATTTT. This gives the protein CASSLTGSNQPQHF.

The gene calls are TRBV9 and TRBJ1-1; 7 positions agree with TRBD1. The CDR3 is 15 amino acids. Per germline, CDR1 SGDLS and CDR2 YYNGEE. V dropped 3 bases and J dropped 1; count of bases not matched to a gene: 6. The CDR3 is CASSAGTAKNTEAFF. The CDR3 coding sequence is TGTGCCAGCAGCGCGGGGACAGCTAAGAACACTGAAGCTTTCTTT.

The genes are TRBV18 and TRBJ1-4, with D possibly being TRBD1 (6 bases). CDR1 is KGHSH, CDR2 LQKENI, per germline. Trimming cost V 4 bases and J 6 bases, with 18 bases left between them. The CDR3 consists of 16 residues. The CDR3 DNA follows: TGTGCCAGCTCACTCCCAATCGGGCAGGGGCATGAAAAACTGTTTTTT. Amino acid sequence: CASSLPIGQGHEKLFF.

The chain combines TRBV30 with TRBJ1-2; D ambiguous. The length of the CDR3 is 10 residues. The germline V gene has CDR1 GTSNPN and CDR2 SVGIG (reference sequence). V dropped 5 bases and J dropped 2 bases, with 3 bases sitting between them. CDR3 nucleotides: TGTGCCTGGGGCAACTATGGCTACACCTTC. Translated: CAWGNYGYTF. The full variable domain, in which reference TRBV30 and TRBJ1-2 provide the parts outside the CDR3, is SQTIHQWPATLVQPVGSPLSLECTVEGTSNPNLYWYRQAAGRGLQLLFYSVGIGQISSEVPQNLSASRPQDRQFILSSKKLLLSDSGFYLCAWGNYGYTFGSGTRLTVV.

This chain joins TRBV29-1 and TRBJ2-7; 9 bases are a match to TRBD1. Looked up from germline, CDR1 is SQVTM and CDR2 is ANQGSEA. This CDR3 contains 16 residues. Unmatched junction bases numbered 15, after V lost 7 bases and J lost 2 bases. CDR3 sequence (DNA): TGCAGCGCCGCAGCGCCCGCCGGGACAGGGACCTACGAGCAGTACTTC. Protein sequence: CSAAAPAGTGTYEQYF.

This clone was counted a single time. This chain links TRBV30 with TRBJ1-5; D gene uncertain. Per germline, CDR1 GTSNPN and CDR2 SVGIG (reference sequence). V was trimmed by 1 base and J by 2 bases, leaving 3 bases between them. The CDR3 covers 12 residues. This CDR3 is CAWSGGNQPQHF. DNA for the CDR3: TGTGCCTGGAGTGGCGGCAATCAGCCCCAGCATTTT.

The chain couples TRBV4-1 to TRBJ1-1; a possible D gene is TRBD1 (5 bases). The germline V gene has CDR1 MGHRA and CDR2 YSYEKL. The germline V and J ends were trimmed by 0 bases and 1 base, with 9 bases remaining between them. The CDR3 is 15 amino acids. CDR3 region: CASSQEEGRNTEAFF. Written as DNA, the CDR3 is TGCGCCAGCAGCCAAGAGGAGGGGAGGAACACTGAAGCTTTCTTT.

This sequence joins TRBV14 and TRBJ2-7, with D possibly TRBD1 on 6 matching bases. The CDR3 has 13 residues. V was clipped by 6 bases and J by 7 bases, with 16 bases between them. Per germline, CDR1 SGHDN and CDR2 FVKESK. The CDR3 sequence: CASRHSGAREQYF. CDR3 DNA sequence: TGTGCCAGCAGGCACTCAGGGGCCAGGGAGCAGTACTTC. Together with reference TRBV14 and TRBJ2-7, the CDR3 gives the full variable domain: EAGVTQFPSHSVIEKGQTVTLRCDPISGHDNLYWYRRVMGKEIKFLLHFVKESKQDESGMPNNRFLAERTGGTYSTLKVQPAELEDSGVYFCASRHSGAREQYFGPGTRLTVT.

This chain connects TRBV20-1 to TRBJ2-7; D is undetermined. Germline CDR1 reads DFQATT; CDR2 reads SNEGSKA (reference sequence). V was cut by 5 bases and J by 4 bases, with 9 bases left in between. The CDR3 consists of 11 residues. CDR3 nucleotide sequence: TGCAGTGCTCAGTGGGCTTACGAGCAGTACTTC. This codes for CSAQWAYEQYF.

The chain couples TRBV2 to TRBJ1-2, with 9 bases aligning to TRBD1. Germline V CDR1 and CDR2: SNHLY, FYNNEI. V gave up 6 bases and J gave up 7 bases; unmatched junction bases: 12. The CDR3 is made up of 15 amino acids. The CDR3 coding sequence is TGTGCCAGCAGCCCCCCGGGACAGGGAGGAGTTGGCTACACCTTC. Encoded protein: CASSPPGQGGVGYTF.

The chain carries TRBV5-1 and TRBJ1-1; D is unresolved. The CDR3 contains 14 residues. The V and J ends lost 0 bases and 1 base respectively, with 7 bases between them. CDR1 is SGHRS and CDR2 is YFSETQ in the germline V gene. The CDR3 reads CASSLAPGNTEAFF. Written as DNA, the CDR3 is TGCGCCAGCAGCTTGGCCCCGGGGAACACTGAAGCTTTCTTT.

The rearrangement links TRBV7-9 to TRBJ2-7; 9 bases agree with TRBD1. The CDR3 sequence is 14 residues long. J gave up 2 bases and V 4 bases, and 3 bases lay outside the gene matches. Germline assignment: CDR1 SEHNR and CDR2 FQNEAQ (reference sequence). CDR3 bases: TGTGCCAGCAGCTCACAGGGGGCCACCTACGAGCAGTACTTC. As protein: CASSSQGATYEQYF.

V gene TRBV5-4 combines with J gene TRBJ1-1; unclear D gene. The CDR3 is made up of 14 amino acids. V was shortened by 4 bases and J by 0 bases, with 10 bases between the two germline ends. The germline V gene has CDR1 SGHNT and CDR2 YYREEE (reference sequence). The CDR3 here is CASSPKRMNTEAFF. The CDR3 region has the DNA TGTGCCAGCAGCCCTAAGCGTATGAACACTGAAGCTTTCTTT.

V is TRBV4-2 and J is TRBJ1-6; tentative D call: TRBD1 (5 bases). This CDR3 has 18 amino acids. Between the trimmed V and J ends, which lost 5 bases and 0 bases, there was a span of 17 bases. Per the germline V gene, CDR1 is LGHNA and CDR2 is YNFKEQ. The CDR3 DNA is TGTGCCAGCAGCAGCCGTGGAAGGGGAAGCTCCTATAATTCACCCCTCCACTTT. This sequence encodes CASSSRGRGSSYNSPLHF.

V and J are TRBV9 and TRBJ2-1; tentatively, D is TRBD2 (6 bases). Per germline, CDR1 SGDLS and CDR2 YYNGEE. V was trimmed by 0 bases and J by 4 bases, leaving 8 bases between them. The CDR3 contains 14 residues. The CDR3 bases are TGTGCCAGCAGCGTAGTGGGGACTTACAATGAGCAGTTCTTC. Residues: CASSVVGTYNEQFF.

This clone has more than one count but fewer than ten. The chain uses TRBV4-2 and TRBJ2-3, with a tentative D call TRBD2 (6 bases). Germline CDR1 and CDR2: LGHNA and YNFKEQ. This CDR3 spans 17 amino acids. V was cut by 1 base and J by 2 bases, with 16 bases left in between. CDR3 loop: CASSQAFQAGLTDTQYF. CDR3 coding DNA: TGTGCCAGCAGCCAAGCATTCCAGGCGGGACTCACAGATACGCAGTATTTT.

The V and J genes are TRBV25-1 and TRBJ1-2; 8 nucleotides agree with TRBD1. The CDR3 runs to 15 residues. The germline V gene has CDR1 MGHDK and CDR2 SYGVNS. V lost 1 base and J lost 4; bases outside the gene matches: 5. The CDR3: CASSESGTGRYGYTF. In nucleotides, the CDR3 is TGTGCCAGCAGTGAATCCGGGACAGGTCGCTATGGCTACACCTTC.

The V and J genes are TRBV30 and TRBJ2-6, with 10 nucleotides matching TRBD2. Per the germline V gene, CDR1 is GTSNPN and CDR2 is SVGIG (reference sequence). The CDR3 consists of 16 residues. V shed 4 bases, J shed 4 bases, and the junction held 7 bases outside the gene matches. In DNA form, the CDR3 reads TGTGCCTGGAAAAGCGGGGGGGCGACAGGGGCCAACGTCCTGACTTTC. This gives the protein CAWKSGGATGANVLTF.

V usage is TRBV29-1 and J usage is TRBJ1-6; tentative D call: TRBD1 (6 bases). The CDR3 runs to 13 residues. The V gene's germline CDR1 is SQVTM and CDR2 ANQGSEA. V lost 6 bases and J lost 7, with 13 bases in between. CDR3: CSVRDRLNSPLHF. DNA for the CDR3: TGCAGCGTCCGCGACAGGCTGAATTCACCCCTCCACTTT.

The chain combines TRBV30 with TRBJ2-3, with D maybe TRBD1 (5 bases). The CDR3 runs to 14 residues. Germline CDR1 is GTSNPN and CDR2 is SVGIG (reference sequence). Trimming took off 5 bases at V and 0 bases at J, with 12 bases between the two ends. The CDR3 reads CAWARQPSTDTQYF. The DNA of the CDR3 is TGTGCCTGGGCGAGACAGCCTAGCACAGATACGCAGTATTTT.